The rows below give T cell receptor beta chains drawn from one sample of a study of blood T cell repertoires in COVID-19. TCRdb's table, derived via immunoSEQ multiplex PCR, lists solely in-frame clones and lacks some. Of 250,000 to 300,000 clones in the sample, approximately 78% were seen once. Sequences were obtained from PBMCs or T cells enriched from blood (not recorded which). These TCRs come from a man in his forties or fifties who had been exposed to COVID-19. Each CDR3 is given with its conserved first and last residue.

J gene: TRBJ2-1; V gene: TRBV13; CDR3 protein: CASSSDRGRRLAGSSSYNEQFF
J gene: TRBJ1-6; V gene: TRBV11-2; CDR3 protein: CASSLRSPRTGNNSPLHF
J gene: TRBJ2-1; V gene: TRBV11-2; CDR3 protein: CASSPRGGQGNEQFF
J gene: TRBJ2-7; V gene: TRBV6-5; CDR3 protein: CASSYTPLAGPYEQYF
J gene: TRBJ2-2; V gene: TRBV9; CDR3 protein: CASSAGTGFGELFF
J gene: TRBJ2-2; V gene: TRBV19; CDR3 protein: CASSIGYRQTNTGELFF
J gene: TRBJ2-7; V gene: TRBV18; CDR3 protein: CASSLNLLIAGVYEQYF
J gene: TRBJ2-3; V gene: TRBV7-7; CDR3 protein: CASSLGPGGTDTQYF
J gene: TRBJ2-1; V gene: TRBV27; CDR3 protein: CASSLWAGGPFNEQFF
J gene: TRBJ1-1; V gene: TRBV7-3; CDR3 protein: CASSSGREGAFF
J gene: TRBJ2-7; V gene: TRBV28; CDR3 protein: CASSLLQGYEQYF
J gene: TRBJ2-3; V gene: TRBV15; CDR3 protein: CATSSGASGRNTDTQYF
J gene: TRBJ1-1; V gene: TRBV2; CDR3 protein: CASLRGREVVEAFF
J gene: TRBJ2-3; V gene: TRBV7-7; CDR3 protein: CASSPTSGRVGTDTQYF
J gene: TRBJ2-2; V gene: TRBV27; CDR3 protein: CASSREGPGTGELFF
J gene: TRBJ2-1; V gene: TRBV13; CDR3 protein: CASSLTGTTINNEQFF
J gene: TRBJ1-2; V gene: TRBV14; CDR3 protein: CASSSGAGGYGYTF
J gene: TRBJ1-1; V gene: TRBV18; CDR3 protein: CASSQNSLNTEAFF
J gene: TRBJ1-2; V gene: TRBV6-5; CDR3 protein: CASSYDQMKGYTF
J gene: TRBJ2-5; V gene: TRBV11-2; CDR3 protein: CASSAGRETQYF
J gene: TRBJ2-5; V gene: TRBV6-6; CDR3 protein: CASSNREKGTQYF
J gene: TRBJ1-1; V gene: TRBV5-4; CDR3 protein: CAGTRGRGGSEAFF
J gene: TRBJ2-1; V gene: TRBV5-5; CDR3 protein: CASSSAGGNEQFF
J gene: TRBJ2-7; V gene: TRBV6-5; CDR3 protein: CASRRRGASYEQYF
J gene: TRBJ2-3; V gene: TRBV21-1; CDR3 protein: CARTGIHSTDTQYF
J gene: TRBJ1-1; V gene: TRBV3-1/TRBV3-2; CDR3 protein: CASSQDTGQREAFF